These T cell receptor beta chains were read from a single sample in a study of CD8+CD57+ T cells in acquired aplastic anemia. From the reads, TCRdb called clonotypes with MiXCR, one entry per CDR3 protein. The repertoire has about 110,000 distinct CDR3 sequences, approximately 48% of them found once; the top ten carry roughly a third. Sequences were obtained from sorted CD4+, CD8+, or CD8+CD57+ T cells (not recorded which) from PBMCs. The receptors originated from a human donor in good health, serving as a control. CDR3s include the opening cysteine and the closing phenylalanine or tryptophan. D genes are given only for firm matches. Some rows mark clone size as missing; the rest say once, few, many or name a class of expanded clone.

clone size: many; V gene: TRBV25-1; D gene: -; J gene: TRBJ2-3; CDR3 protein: CASSASLDTQYF; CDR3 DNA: TGTGCCAGCAGTGCCTCATTGGATACGCAGTATTTT
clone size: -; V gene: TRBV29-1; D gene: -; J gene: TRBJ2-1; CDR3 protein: CSVGSEPYNEQFF; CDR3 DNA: TGCAGCGTTGGTAGCGAGCCTTACAATGAGCAGTTCTTC
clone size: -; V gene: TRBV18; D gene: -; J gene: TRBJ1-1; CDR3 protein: CASSPRNSGNTEAFF; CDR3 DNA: TGTGCCAGCTCACCACGGAACAGTGGGAACACTGAAGCTTTCTTT
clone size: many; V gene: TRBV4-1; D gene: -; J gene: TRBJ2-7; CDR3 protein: CASSQDRSEEQYF; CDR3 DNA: TGCGCCAGCAGCCAAGATAGGAGTGAAGAGCAGTACTTC
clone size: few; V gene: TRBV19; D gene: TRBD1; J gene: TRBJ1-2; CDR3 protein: CASSTKTGTNYGYTF; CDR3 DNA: TGTGCCAGTAGTACAAAGACAGGGACTAACTATGGCTACACCTTC
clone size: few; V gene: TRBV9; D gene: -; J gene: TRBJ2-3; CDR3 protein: CASSVEGDTQYF; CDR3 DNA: TGTGCCAGCAGCGTAGAAGGAGATACGCAGTATTTT
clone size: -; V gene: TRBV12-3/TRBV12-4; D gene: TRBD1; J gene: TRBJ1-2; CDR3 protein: CASRRDRGYGYTF; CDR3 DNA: TGTGCCAGCAGGCGGGACAGGGGCTATGGCTACACCTTC
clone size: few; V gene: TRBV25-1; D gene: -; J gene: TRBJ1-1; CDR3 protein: CASSVPGLRRHTEAFF; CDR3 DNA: TGTGCCAGCAGTGTTCCAGGATTAAGGCGACACACTGAAGCTTTCTTT
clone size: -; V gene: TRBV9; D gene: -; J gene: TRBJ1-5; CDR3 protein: CASSVGNNQPQHF; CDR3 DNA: TGTGCCAGCAGCGTAGGAAACAATCAGCCCCAGCATTTT
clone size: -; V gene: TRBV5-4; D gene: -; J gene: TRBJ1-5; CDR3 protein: CASSYGRENQPQHF; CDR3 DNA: TGTGCCAGCAGTTACGGGAGGGAGAATCAGCCCCAGCATTTT
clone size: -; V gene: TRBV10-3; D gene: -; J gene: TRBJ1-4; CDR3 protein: CAIRDTGSGNEKLFF; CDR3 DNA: TGTGCCATCAGAGATACGGGATCGGGTAATGAAAAACTGTTTTTT
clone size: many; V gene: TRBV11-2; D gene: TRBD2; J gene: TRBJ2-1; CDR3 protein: CASSETAGSSYNEQFF; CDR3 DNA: TGTGCCAGCAGCGAGACAGCGGGGAGCTCCTACAATGAGCAGTTCTTC
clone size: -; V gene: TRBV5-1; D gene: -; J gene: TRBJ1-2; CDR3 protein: CASSLTGDTNYGYTF; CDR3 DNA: TGCGCCAGCAGCTTGACAGGAGACACTAACTATGGCTACACCTTC
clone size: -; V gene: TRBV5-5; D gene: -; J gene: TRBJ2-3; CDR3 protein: CASSLSHYSTDTQYF; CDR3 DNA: TGTGCCAGCAGCTTGTCCCACTACTCCACAGATACGCAGTATTTT
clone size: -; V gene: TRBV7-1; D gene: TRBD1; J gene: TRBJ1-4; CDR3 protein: CASSSRGGGAFTNEKLFF; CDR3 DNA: TGTGCCAGCAGCTCCCGGGGAGGGGGCGCGTTTACTAATGAAAAACTGTTTTTT
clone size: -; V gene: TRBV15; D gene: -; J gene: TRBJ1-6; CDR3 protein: CATSNLIYAPLHF; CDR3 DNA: TGTGCCACCAGCAATCTAATCTATGCACCCCTCCACTTT
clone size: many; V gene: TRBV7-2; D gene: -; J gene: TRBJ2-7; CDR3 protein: CASSLFTGYEQYF; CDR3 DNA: TGTGCCAGCAGCTTATTTACAGGGTACGAGCAGTACTTC
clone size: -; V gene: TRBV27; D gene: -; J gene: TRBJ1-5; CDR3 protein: CASSLGGGTSNQPQHF; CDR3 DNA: TGTGCCAGCAGTTTAGGCGGGGGGACATCAAATCAGCCCCAGCATTTT
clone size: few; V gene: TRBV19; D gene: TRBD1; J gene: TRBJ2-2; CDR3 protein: CASSPGTASNTGELFF; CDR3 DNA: TGTGCCAGTAGTCCCGGGACAGCGTCGAACACCGGGGAGCTGTTTTTT
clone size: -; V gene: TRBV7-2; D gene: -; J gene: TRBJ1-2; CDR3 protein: CASSLGIMYGYTF; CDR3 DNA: TGTGCCAGCAGCTTAGGGATAATGTATGGCTACACCTTC
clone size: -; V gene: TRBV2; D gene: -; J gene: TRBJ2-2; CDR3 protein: CASTPRGVPGELFF; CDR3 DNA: TGTGCCAGCACCCCCAGGGGGGTCCCCGGGGAGCTGTTTTTT
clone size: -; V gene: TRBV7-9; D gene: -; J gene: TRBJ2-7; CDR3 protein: CASSLGTSLVEQYF; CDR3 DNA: TGTGCCAGCAGCTTAGGAACTAGCTTGGTCGAGCAGTACTTC
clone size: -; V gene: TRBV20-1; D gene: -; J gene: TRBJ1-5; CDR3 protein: CSARDSSQFYQPQHF; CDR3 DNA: TGCAGTGCTAGGGATTCGTCGCAGTTTTATCAGCCCCAGCATTTT
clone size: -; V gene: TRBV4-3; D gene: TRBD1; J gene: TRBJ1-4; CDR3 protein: CASSRGTEGADNEKLFF; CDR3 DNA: TGCGCCAGCAGCCGGGGAACAGAGGGGGCTGATAATGAAAAACTGTTTTTT
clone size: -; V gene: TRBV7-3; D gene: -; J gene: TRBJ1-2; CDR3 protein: CASNPMWSGYTF; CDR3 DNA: TGTGCCAGCAACCCGATGTGGAGTGGCTACACCTTC
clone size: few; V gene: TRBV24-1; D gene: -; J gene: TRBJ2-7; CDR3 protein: CATSDSTYEQYF; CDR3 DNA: TGTGCCACCAGTGATTCCACCTACGAGCAGTACTTC
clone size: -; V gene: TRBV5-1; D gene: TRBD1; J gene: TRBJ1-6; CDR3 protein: CASSLLPPGGSDSPLHF; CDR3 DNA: TGCGCCAGCAGCTTACTACCGCCAGGGGGCTCCGATTCACCCCTCCACTTT
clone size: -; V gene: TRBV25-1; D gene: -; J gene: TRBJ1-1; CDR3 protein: CASSTIGGRGMNTEAFF; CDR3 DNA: TGTGCCAGCAGTACGATCGGGGGGAGGGGGATGAACACTGAAGCTTTCTTT
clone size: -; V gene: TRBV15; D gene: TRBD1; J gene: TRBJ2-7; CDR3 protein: CATSRDHQGALYEQYF; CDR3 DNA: TGTGCCACCAGCAGAGATCATCAGGGGGCCCTCTACGAGCAGTACTTC
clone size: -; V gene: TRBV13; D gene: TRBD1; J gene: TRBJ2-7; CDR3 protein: CASRKQGASYEQYF; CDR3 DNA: TGTGCCAGCAGGAAACAGGGGGCCTCCTACGAGCAGTACTTC
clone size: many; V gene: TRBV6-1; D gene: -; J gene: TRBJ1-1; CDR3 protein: CASTMNPGGAEAFF; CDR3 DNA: TGTGCCAGCACTATGAACCCTGGGGGGGCAGAAGCTTTCTTT
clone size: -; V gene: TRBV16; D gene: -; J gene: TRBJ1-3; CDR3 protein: CASSQSRGTSGNTIYF; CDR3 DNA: TGTGCCAGCAGCCAATCGAGGGGCACATCTGGAAACACCATATATTTT
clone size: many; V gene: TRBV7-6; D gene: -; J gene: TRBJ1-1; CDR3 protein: CASSLFVGEEAFF; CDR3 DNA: TGTGCCAGCAGCTTATTTGTGGGGGAGGAAGCTTTCTTT
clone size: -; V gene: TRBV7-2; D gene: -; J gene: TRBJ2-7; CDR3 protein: CASSSYSIPYEQYF; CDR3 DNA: TGTGCCAGCAGCTCTTACAGTATTCCCTACGAGCAGTACTTC
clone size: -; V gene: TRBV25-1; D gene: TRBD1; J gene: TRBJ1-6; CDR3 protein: CASSGRQGPSPLHF; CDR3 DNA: TGTGCCAGCAGTGGACGACAGGGCCCTTCACCCCTCCACTTT
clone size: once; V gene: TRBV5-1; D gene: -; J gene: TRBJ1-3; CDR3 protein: CASSRDTTGNTIYF; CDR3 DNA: TGCGCCAGCAGCCGTGACACGACTGGAAACACCATATATTTT
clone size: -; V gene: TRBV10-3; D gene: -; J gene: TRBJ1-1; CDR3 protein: CAISEQNLDEAFF; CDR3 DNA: TGTGCCATCAGTGAACAGAACCTAGATGAAGCTTTCTTT
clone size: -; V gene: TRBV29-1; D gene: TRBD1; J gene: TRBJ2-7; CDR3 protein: CSATGQGAHEQYF; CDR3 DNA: TGCAGCGCCACCGGACAGGGGGCCCACGAGCAGTACTTC
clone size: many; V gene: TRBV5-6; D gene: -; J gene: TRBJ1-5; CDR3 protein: CASSGTSGQPQHF; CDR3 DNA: TGTGCCAGCAGCGGGACCTCAGGGCAGCCCCAGCATTTT
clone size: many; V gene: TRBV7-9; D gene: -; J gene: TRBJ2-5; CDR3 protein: CASTGASQETQYF; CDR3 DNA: TGTGCCAGCACTGGGGCCAGCCAAGAGACCCAGTACTTC
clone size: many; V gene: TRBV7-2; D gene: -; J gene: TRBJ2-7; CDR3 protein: CASSFLLGLSTYEQYF; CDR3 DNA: TGTGCCAGCAGCTTTCTCCTCGGACTATCAACCTACGAGCAGTACTTC
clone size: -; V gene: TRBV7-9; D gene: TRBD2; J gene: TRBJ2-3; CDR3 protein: CASSLTSGTDTQYF; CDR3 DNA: TGTGCCAGCAGCTTAACTAGCGGCACAGATACACAGTATTTT
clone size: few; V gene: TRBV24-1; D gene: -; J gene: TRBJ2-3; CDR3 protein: CATSDLTGRETDTQYF; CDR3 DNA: TGTGCCACCAGTGATTTGACGGGACGCGAGACAGATACGCAGTATTTT
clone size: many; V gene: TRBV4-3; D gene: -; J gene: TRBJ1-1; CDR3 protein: CASSQANTEAFF; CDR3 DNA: TGCGCCAGCAGCCAAGCGAACACTGAAGCTTTCTTT
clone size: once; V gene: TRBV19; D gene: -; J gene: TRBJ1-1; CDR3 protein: CASGFSGGIEAFF; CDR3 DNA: TGTGCCAGTGGATTCTCCGGGGGGATTGAAGCTTTCTTT
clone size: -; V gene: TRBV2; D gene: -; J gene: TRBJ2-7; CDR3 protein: CASSETNAYEQYF; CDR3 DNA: TGTGCCAGCAGTGAGACAAATGCCTACGAGCAGTACTTC
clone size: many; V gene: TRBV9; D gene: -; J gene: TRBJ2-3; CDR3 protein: CASSRGGGDTQYF; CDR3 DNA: TGTGCCAGCAGCAGGGGAGGGGGAGATACGCAGTATTTT
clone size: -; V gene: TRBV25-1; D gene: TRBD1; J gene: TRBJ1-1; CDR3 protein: CASSGTGGLIEAFF; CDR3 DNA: TGTGCCAGCAGTGGGACAGGGGGACTCATTGAAGCTTTCTTT
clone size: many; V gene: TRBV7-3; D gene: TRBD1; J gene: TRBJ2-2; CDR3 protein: CASSSPGQGRTGELFF; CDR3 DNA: TGTGCCAGCAGCTCACCGGGACAGGGACGTACCGGGGAGCTGTTTTTT
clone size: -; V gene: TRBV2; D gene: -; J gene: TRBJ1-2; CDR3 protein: CASSEERDGYGYTF; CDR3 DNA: TGTGCCAGCAGTGAAGAAAGGGACGGCTATGGCTACACCTTC
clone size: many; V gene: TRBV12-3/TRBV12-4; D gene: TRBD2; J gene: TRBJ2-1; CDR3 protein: CASSYTGLVVESEQFF; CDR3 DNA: TGTGCCAGCAGTTACACGGGACTAGTCGTGGAGAGTGAGCAGTTCTTC
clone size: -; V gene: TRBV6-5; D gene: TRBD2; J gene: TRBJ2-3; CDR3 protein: CASGYSIIGTSGGTSTDTQYF; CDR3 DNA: TGTGCCAGCGGTTACTCGATAATCGGGACTAGCGGGGGAACTAGCACAGATACGCAGTATTTT
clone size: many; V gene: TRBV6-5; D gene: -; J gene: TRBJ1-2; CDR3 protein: CASSYLSGDYGYTF; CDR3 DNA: TGTGCCAGCAGTTATCTCAGTGGGGACTATGGCTACACCTTC
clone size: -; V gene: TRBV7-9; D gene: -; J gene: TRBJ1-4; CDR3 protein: CASSPGALEKLFF; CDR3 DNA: TGTGCCAGCAGCCCAGGTGCGCTTGAAAAACTGTTTTTT
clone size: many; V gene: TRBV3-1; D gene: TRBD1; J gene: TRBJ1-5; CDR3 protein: CASSQEGQGDQPQHF; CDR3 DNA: TGTGCCAGCAGCCAAGAGGGGCAGGGGGATCAGCCCCAGCATTTT